Here is one T cell receptor beta chain with its context. The antigen is undetermined. The record originates from a study of T cell responses to AZD1222 COVID-19 vaccine. CDR1 and CDR2 from the germline V gene are KGHDR and SFDVKD. The CDR3 runs to 17 residues. V shed 7 bases and J shed 3 bases, with 18 bases lying between them. Study findings and constraints: Among spike-specific TCRs, nearly half reportedly target unmutated variant regions.

Produced via immunoSEQ multiplex PCR; TCRdb's table is partial and in-frame only. In the table there are 150,000 or so clones, more than 85% of which are singletons. This rearrangement joins TRBV24-1 to TRBJ2-6, with TRBD2 as a possible D gene (6 bases). This receptor was identified in an adult in good health. The specimen was peripheral blood, collected on day 0 of AZD1222 vaccination. The CDR3 nucleotides are TGTGCCACCAGCCCAACCGGGAGTCAGGTTGGGGCCAACGTCCTGACTTTC. Encoded protein: CATSPTGSQVGANVLTF.